Listed here are 27 T cell receptor beta chains from one sample, sequenced in a study of T-cell memory formation after mild COVID-19. Via MiXCR, TCRdb re-called the 5' RACE reads, giving one row per CDR3 protein. The data show 430,000 or so distinct CDR3 sequences, nearly 25% seen once. The sample comprised PBMCs or a T cell subset sorted from them (not recorded which). The receptors come from an adult woman who had mild COVID-19 (a few samples of this study predate the infection). Cell type and time point are not known.

About this clonotype itself: Its ends do not fully match the called genes, so a read error is possible. The chain has TRBV6-5 and TRBJ2-6; no reliable D call. The CDR3 is 14 amino acids. Germline CDR1 MNHEY, CDR2 SVGAGI. The DNA for the CDR3 is TGTGCCAGCAGTTATCTCGGGCTGACCAACATCCTGACTTTC. It codes for CASSYLGLTNILTF.

The V call is TRBV27, the J call TRBJ2-3; D gene uncertain. CDR1 and CDR2 from the germline V gene are MNHEY and SMNVEV (reference sequence). This CDR3 has 13 residues. The V and J ends lost 8 bases and 4 bases respectively, with 13 bases between them. The DNA for the CDR3 is TGTGCCAGCGGAGTAAAATTCGCAGATACGCAGTATTTT. Its translation: CASGVKFADTQYF.

This clonotype was recorded at least ten times. The CDR3 DNA follows: TGTGCCAGCAGCTTTTGGGACAGAAACTACGAGCAGTACTTC. Its protein is CASSFWDRNYEQYF. This rearrangement joins TRBV7-9 to TRBJ2-7, with TRBD1 matching 7 bases. The CDR3 totals 14 residues. Germline lookup yields CDR1 SEHNR and CDR2 FQNEAQ (reference sequence). Trimming took 3 bases from V and 3 from J; bases not matched to a gene: 5.

The gene calls are TRBV27 and TRBJ1-6, with 7 bases fitting TRBD1. Losses at the gene ends were 7 bases for V and 10 bases for J; bases not matched to a gene: 13. This CDR3 has 15 amino acids. CDR1 is MNHEY, CDR2 SMNVEV, per germline (reference sequence). The CDR3 DNA is TGTGCCAGCACCGCACGAACAGGGGCCGGGTCACCCCTCCACTTT. Protein sequence: CASTARTGAGSPLHF.

This clonotype is medium-sized. The rearrangement joins TRBV5-5 to TRBJ1-1; maybe TRBD1 (5 bases). The germline CDR1 and CDR2 sequences are SGHKS and YYEKEE (reference sequence). V was cut by 3 bases and J by 5 bases, with 8 bases left in between. This CDR3 spans 12 amino acids. For the CDR3, the DNA is TGTGCCAGCAGCTCGCAGGGTACTGAAGCTTTCTTT. This translates into CASSSQGTEAFF.

This chain uses TRBV12-3 or TRBV12-4 with TRBJ2-3, with TRBD2 identical over 11 bases. V lost 6 bases, J lost 5 bases, and 1 base stayed unmatched. The CDR3 is 13 residues long. The CDR3: CASRLAGEDTQYF. The CDR3 DNA is TGTGCCAGCAGACTAGCGGGGGAAGATACGCAGTATTTT.

V and J are TRBV29-1 and TRBJ1-1; 7 bases are a match to TRBD1. Germline lookup yields CDR1 SQVTM and CDR2 ANQGSEA. The CDR3 spans 12 residues. V lost 7 bases to trimming and J lost 6 bases; unmatched junction nucleotides: 8. This CDR3 is CSAVRGEAEAFF. The CDR3 bases are TGCAGCGCGGTCAGGGGGGAGGCTGAAGCTTTCTTT.

The V and J genes are TRBV6-2 or TRBV6-3 and TRBJ2-1; D is undetermined. In germline, CDR1 is MNHEY, CDR2 SVGEGT. The CDR3 loop spans 14 amino acids. The ends were cut back, 0 bases at V and 5 bases at J, with 8 bases in the middle. CDR3 amino acids: CASSYSSSHNEQFF. The CDR3 nucleotides are TGTGCCAGCAGTTACTCGAGTTCCCACAATGAGCAGTTCTTC.

There are a few counts of this clonotype. The J gene is TRBJ1-2, the V gene TRBV7-8; 8 bases map to TRBD1. CDR3 length equals 14 residues. The V gene's germline CDR1 is SGHVS and CDR2 FQNEAQ. The trim removed 0 bases at V and 6 bases at J, leaving 3 bases unmatched. Written as DNA, the CDR3 is TGTGCCAGCAGCTTAGCGTACAGGGGGAATGGCTACACCTTC. Protein sequence: CASSLAYRGNGYTF.

This clonotype was seen a few times. The chain links TRBV3-1 to TRBJ2-3, with unresolved D. The V gene's germline CDR1 is LGHDT and CDR2 YNNKEL (reference sequence). Between the trimmed V and J ends, which lost 1 base and 5 bases, there was a span of 10 bases. CDR3 length: 14 residues. The CDR3 DNA is TGTGCCAGCAGCCAAGCGGGCAGAAAAGATACGCAGTATTTT. It yields the protein CASSQAGRKDTQYF.

The chain joins TRBV5-1 to TRBJ2-7, with D perhaps TRBD2 (5 bases). The germline V gene has CDR1 SGHRS and CDR2 YFSETQ. There are 15 residues in the CDR3. Trimming took off 4 bases at V and 0 bases at J, with 14 bases between the two ends. The CDR3 is CASSRSGFSSYEQYF. The CDR3 region has the DNA TGCGCCAGCAGCCGATCGGGATTTAGCTCCTACGAGCAGTACTTC.

This rearrangement joins TRBV19 to TRBJ1-2, with 9 bases fitting TRBD1. The CDR3 is made up of 17 amino acids. V lost 8 bases to trimming and J lost 7 bases; unmatched junction nucleotides: 20. Germline values: CDR1 LNHDA, CDR2 SQIVND (reference sequence). CDR3 region: CASLRSVSDTGGFGYTF. The DNA of the CDR3 is TGTGCCAGTCTCCGGTCAGTTTCGGACACAGGGGGCTTTGGCTACACCTTC. The full variable domain, with the rest looked up from reference TRBV19 and TRBJ1-2, is DGGITQSPKYLFRKEGQNVTLSCEQNLNHDAMYWYRQDPGQGLRLIYYSQIVNDFQKGDIAEGYSVSREKKESFPLTVTSAQKNPTAFYLCASLRSVSDTGGFGYTFGSGTRLTVV.

The rearrangement joins TRBV5-6 to TRBJ2-3; TRBD2 agrees at 8 bases. After removal of 3 bases from V and 3 bases from J, the junction contained 6 bases not matched to a gene. CDR1 and CDR2 (germline): SGHDT, YYEEEE. The CDR3 is 15 residues long. DNA for the CDR3: TGTGCCAGCAGCTCCAGGATAGCGGGGACAGATACGCAGTATTTT. This translates into CASSSRIAGTDTQYF.

This clonotype was counted a few times. The chain links TRBV12-3 or TRBV12-4 to TRBJ2-6; D ambiguous. CDR3 length equals 18 residues. Trimming took 7 bases from V and 0 from J, leaving 19 bases between them. CDR3 sequence (DNA): TGTGCCAGCATCTCCGCCCTGTTACCTACCTCTGGGGCCAACGTCCTGACTTTC. It encodes CASISALLPTSGANVLTF.

The V and J genes are TRBV20-1 and TRBJ2-5; no clear D. Germline assignment: CDR1 DFQATT and CDR2 SNEGSKA (reference sequence). V lost 1 base and J 9 bases, leaving 6 bases between the germline ends. This CDR3 contains 10 residues. CDR3 region: CSARGSPQYF. The CDR3 region has the DNA TGCAGTGCTAGAGGCAGCCCCCAGTACTTC.

The chain joins TRBV7-9 to TRBJ1-1; D may be TRBD1 (5 bases). Germline V gene sequence: CDR1 SEHNR, CDR2 FQNEAQ (reference sequence). V was pared by 2 bases and J by 1 base, with 8 bases between. CDR3 length: 14 residues. Written as DNA, the CDR3 is TGTGCCAGCAGCTTATGGGGCCGGAACACTGAAGCTTTCTTT. Protein product: CASSLWGRNTEAFF.

The sample holds a few counts of this clonotype. The chain employs TRBV20-1 and TRBJ2-1; the match to TRBD2 covers 8 bases. Per the germline V gene, CDR1 is DFQATT and CDR2 is SNEGSKA (reference sequence). The V gene end was trimmed by 3 bases and the J gene end by 7 bases; junction bases not matched to a gene: 11. This CDR3 contains 15 residues. CDR3 nucleotide sequence: TGCAGTGCTAGCGGCGGAACTAGCGGCATGAATGAGCAGTTCTTC. As protein: CSASGGTSGMNEQFF.

The genes are TRBV12-3 or TRBV12-4 and TRBJ2-7, with D maybe TRBD2 (6 bases). V was trimmed by 8 bases and J by 6 bases, leaving 17 bases between them. CDR3 length equals 13 residues. CDR3 in DNA: TGTGCCAGCTCTGGGGGGTCAGTACTCGAGCAGTACTTC. Residues: CASSGGSVLEQYF.

The rearrangement links TRBV7-2 to TRBJ2-5; D remains ambiguous. Deletions cut 5 bases from V and 2 bases from J, with 18 bases between. Germline V gene sequence: CDR1 SGHTA, CDR2 FQGNSA. The CDR3 is 16 amino acids. Here the CDR3 reads CASSRKPKQRQETQYF. The CDR3 DNA reads as TGTGCCAGCAGCCGAAAACCGAAACAGAGACAAGAGACCCAGTACTTC.

This clonotype was detected only a few times. The chain recombines TRBV11-2 with TRBJ2-1, with TRBD2 matching over 15 bases. This CDR3 is 18 amino acids long. The germline V gene has CDR1 SGHAT and CDR2 FQNNGV. The ends lost 0 bases at V and 7 bases at J; junction bases unmatched: 7. The CDR3 loop reads CASSLDPGGTSGRNEQFF. Here the CDR3 DNA reads TGTGCCAGCAGCTTAGACCCCGGGGGGACTAGCGGGAGGAATGAGCAGTTCTTC.

The genes are TRBV5-6 and TRBJ1-6; D is unresolved. The V end was cut by 1 base, the J end by 3 bases, with 8 bases between. CDR1 and CDR2 from the germline V gene are SGHDT and YYEEEE. This CDR3 has 15 residues. CDR3 protein: CASSLYGRYNSPLHF. In DNA form, the CDR3 reads TGTGCCAGCAGCTTGTACGGACGCTATAATTCACCCCTCCACTTT.

V usage is TRBV7-9 and J usage is TRBJ2-1; a weak D match, TRBD1 (6 bases). Germline V gene lookup returns CDR1 SEHNR and CDR2 FQNEAQ (reference sequence). V was clipped by 8 bases and J by 0 bases, with 17 bases between them. The CDR3 extends over 16 amino acids. CDR3 sequence (DNA): TGTGCCAGCCGCCCGGGGAAGGGGGTCTCCTACAATGAGCAGTTCTTC. Amino acids: CASRPGKGVSYNEQFF.

This clonotype showed up just a few times. The gene calls are TRBV29-1 and TRBJ2-1; 12 nucleotides line up with TRBD1. After removal of 6 bases from V and 3 bases from J, the junction contained 3 bases not matched to a gene. The V gene's germline CDR1 is SQVTM and CDR2 ANQGSEA. This CDR3 comprises 14 residues. CDR3 residues: CSVGTGGYYNEQFF. CDR3 DNA sequence: TGCAGCGTCGGGACAGGGGGCTACTACAATGAGCAGTTCTTC.

This clonotype appeared a few times. The genes are TRBV12-3 or TRBV12-4 and TRBJ2-7; D unresolved. This CDR3 has 12 residues. V was shortened by 3 bases and J by 3 bases, with 6 bases between the two germline ends. The CDR3, as DNA: TGTGCCAGCAGTTTGATGGACTACGAGCAGTACTTC. It is translated as CASSLMDYEQYF.

This clonotype appeared a few times. CDR3 nucleotides: TGTGCCAGCAGCTCCCTGGGGGACACAGATACGCAGTATTTT. Residues: CASSSLGDTDTQYF. V gene TRBV7-8 combines with J gene TRBJ2-3; perhaps D is TRBD1 or TRBD2 (5 bases each). The germline V gene has CDR1 SGHVS and CDR2 FQNEAQ. Trimming shortened V by 4 bases and J by 2 bases, and 10 bases separated the two germline ends. This CDR3 region has 14 residues.

The J gene is TRBJ2-2, the V gene TRBV2; no clear D. Trimming removed 8 bases from V and 0 bases from J, with 10 bases in between. The CDR3 sequence is 14 residues long. The germline V gene has CDR1 SNHLY and CDR2 FYNNEI. This chain's CDR3 is CASRALANTGELFF. CDR3 bases: TGTGCCAGCCGGGCCCTCGCGAACACCGGGGAGCTGTTTTTT.

The chain is built from TRBV27 and TRBJ1-5, with unresolved D. Trimming left V 5 bases short and J 7 bases short, with 12 bases between. CDR1 is MNHEY and CDR2 is SMNVEV in the germline V gene (reference sequence). The CDR3 loop spans 13 amino acids. CDR3 in DNA: TGTGCCAGCAGTCCGCTATCTGACCAGCCCCAGCATTTT. This sequence encodes CASSPLSDQPQHF.